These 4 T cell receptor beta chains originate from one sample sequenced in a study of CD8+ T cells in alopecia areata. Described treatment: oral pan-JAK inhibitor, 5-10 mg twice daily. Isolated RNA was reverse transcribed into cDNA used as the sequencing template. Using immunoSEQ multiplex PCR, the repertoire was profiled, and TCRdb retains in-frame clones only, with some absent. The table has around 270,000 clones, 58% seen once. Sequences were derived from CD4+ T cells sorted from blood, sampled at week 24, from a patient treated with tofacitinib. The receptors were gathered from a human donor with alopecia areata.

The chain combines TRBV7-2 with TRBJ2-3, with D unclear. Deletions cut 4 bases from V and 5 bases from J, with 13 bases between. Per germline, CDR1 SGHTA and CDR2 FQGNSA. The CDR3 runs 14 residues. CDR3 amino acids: CASSSRPRRDTQYF. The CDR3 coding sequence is TGTGCCAGCAGCTCCAGACCACGGCGAGATACGCAGTATTTT.

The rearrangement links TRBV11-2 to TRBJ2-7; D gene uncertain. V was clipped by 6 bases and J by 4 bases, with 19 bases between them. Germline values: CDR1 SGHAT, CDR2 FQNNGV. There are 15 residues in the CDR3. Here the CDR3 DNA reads TGTGCCAGCAGGCCCATTATTCCCACCAAATACGAGCAGTACTTC. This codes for CASRPIIPTKYEQYF. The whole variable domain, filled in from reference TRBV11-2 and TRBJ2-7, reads EAGVAQSPRYKIIEKRQSVAFWCNPISGHATLYWYQQILGQGPKLLIQFQNNGVVDDSQLPKDRFSAERLKGVDSTLKIQPAKLEDSAVYLCASRPIIPTKYEQYFGPGTRLTVT.

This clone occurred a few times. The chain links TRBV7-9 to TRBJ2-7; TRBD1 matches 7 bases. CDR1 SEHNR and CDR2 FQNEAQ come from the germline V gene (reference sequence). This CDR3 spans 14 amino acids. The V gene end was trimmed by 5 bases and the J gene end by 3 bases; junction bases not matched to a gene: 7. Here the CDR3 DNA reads TGTGCCAGCAGCGCCCGACAGGGTAGCTACGAGCAGTACTTC. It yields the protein CASSARQGSYEQYF.

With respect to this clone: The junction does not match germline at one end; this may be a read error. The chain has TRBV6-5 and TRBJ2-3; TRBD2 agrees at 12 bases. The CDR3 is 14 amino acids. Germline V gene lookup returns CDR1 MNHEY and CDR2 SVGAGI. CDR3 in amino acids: CASSYSQLAGGDHF. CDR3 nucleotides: TGTGCCAGCAGTTACTCACAACTAGCGGGGGGCGACCATTTT.